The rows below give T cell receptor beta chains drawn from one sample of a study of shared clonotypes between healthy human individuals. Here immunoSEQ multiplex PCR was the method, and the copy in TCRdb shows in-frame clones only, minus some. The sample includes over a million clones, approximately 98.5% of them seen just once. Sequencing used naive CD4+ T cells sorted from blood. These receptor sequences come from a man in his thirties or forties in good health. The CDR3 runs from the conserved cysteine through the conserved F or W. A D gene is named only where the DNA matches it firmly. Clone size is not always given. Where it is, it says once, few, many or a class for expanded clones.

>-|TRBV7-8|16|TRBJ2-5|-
CASSLEASRQLETQYF
TGTGCCAGCAGCTTAGAGGCTTCTAGACAGTTAGAGACCCAGTACTTC
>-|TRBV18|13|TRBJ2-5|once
CASSPGTQETQYF
TGTGCCAGCTCACCAGGGACCCAAGAGACCCAGTACTTC
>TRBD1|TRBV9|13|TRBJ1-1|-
CASSPSRTGGRFF
TGTGCCAGCAGTCCTTCTCGGACAGGGGGCAGGTTCTTT
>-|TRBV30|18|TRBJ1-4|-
CAWRSTGVIGLRGEKLFF
TGTGCCTGGAGGTCAACAGGCGTAATCGGTCTTAGGGGCGAAAAACTGTTTTTT
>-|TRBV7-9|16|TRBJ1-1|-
CASSLRPGQPNTEAFF
TGTGCCAGCAGCTTAAGGCCGGGACAACCGAACACTGAAGCTTTCTTT
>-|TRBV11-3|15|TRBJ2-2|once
CASSVGQGGAGELFF
TGTGCCAGCAGCGTCGGGCAGGGTGGGGCCGGGGAGCTGTTTTTT
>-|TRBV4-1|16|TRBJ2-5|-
CASSQGDPGTRETQYF
TGCGCCAGCAGCCAAGGGGACCCGGGGACCAGAGAGACCCAGTACTTC
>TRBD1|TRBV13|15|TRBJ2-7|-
CASSLEDRAPDEQYF
TGTGCCAGCAGCTTAGAGGACAGGGCCCCTGACGAGCAGTACTTC
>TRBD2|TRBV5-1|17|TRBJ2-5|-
CASSLAASGGRQETQYF
TGCGCCAGCAGCTTGGCCGCGTCGGGAGGTCGCCAAGAGACCCAGTACTTC
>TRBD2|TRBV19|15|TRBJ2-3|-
CASSALGTTLDTQYF
TGTGCCAGTAGCGCCCTCGGGACTACTCTAGATACGCAGTATTTT
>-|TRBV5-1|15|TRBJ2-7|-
CASSLDPTSSYEQYF
TGCGCCAGCAGCTTGGACCCCACAAGCTCCTACGAGCAGTACTTC
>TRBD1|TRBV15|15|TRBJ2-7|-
CATSRAKGTGQEQYF
TGTGCCACCAGCAGAGCGAAAGGGACAGGACAAGAGCAGTACTTC
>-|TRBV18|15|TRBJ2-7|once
CASSPPSEISYEQYF
TGTGCCAGCTCACCACCTTCAGAAATCTCCTACGAGCAGTACTTC
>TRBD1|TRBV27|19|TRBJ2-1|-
CASSLFTSLGQVPYNEQFF
TGTGCCAGCAGTTTATTCACGAGCCTTGGACAGGTGCCCTACAATGAGCAGTTCTTC
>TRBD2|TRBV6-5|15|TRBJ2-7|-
CASMSGRSTKYEQYF
TGTGCCAGCATGTCCGGGAGGTCCACCAAGTACGAGCAGTACTTC
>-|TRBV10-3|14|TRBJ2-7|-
CAISESSSLGGQYF
TGTGCCATCAGTGAGTCCTCCTCTCTCGGGGGGCAGTACTTC
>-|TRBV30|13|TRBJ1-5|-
CAWSLGGNQPQHF
TGTGCCTGGAGTCTGGGGGGGAACCAGCCCCAGCATTTT
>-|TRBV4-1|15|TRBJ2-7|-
CASSQGRGVSYEQYF
TGCGCCAGCAGCCAAGGGAGGGGAGTCTCCTACGAGCAGTACTTC
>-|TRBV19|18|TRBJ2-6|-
CASSIDRGIRSGANVLTF
TGTGCCAGTAGTATAGATCGGGGTATTCGATCTGGGGCCAACGTCCTGACTTTC
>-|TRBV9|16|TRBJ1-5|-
CASSAAGQFGGQPQHF
TGTGCCAGCAGCGCAGCTGGACAGTTCGGGGGGCAGCCCCAGCATTTT
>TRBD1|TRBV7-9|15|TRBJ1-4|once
CASSRGTGTNEKLFF
TGTGCCAGCAGCCGCGGGACAGGAACTAATGAAAAACTGTTTTTT
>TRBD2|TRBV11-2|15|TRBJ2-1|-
CASSSGLAVLREQFF
TGTGCCAGCAGCTCGGGACTAGCGGTCCTAAGGGAGCAGTTCTTC
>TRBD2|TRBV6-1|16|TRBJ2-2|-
CASSERGLAGSGELFF
TGTGCCAGCAGTGAAAGGGGACTAGCGGGATCCGGGGAGCTGTTTTTT
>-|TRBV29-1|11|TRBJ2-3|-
CSVGRTDTQYF
TGCAGCGTTGGTAGGACGGATACGCAGTATTTT
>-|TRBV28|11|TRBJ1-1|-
CASSLNAEAFF
TGTGCCAGCAGTTTAAATGCTGAAGCTTTCTTT
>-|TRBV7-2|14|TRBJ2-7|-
CASSSLTATYEQYF
TGTGCCAGCAGCTCGTTGACAGCCACCTACGAGCAGTACTTC
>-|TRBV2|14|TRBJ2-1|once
CASSSLGSPYEQFF
TGTGCCAGCAGTAGTTTGGGCAGTCCCTATGAGCAGTTCTTC
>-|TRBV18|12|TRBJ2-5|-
CASSSVGETQYF
TGTGCCAGCTCATCCGTCGGAGAGACCCAGTACTTC
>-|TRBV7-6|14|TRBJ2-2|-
CASSIQGPTGELFF
TGTGCCAGCAGCATACAGGGACCCACCGGGGAGCTGTTTTTT
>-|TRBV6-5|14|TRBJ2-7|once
CATKTGDELYEQYF
TGTGCCACCAAGACAGGAGACGAACTATACGAGCAGTACTTC
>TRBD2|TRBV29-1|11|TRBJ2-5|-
CSVREGETQYF
TGCAGCGTTAGGGAGGGGGAGACCCAGTACTTC
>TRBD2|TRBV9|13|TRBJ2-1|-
CASSPAGFNEQFF
TGTGCCAGCAGCCCAGCGGGGTTCAATGAGCAGTTCTTC
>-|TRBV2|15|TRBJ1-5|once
CASSENRDRNQPQHF
TGTGCCAGCAGTGAAAACAGGGATCGTAATCAGCCCCAGCATTTT